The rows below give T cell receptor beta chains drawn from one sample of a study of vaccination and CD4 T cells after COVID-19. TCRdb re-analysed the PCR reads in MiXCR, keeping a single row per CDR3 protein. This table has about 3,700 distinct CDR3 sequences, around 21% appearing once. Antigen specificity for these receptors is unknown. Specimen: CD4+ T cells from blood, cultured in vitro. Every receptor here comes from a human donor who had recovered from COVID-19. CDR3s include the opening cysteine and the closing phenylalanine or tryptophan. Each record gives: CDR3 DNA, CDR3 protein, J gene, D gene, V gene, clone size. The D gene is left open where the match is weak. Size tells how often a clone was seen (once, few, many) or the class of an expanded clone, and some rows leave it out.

CDR3nt: TGTGCCAGCAGCTTGGGGGCTAGGCAGGGCGGAAATGAAGCTTTCTTT; CDR3aa: CASSLGARQGGNEAFF; j_gene: TRBJ1-1; d_gene: NA; v_gene: TRBV5-5; abundance: NA
CDR3nt: TGTGCCAGCAGCGTAGTCGCGGGACAGTTCACAGATACGCAGTATTTT; CDR3aa: CASSVVAGQFTDTQYF; j_gene: TRBJ2-3; d_gene: NA; v_gene: TRBV9; abundance: NA
CDR3nt: TGTGCCACCAGTGATCTAGGGGGGGGGTCAGATACGCAGTATTTT; CDR3aa: CATSDLGGGSDTQYF; j_gene: TRBJ2-3; d_gene: NA; v_gene: TRBV24-1; abundance: few
CDR3nt: TGTGCCAGCAGTTCTAGACAGGGGGTAGTGAACACTGAAGCTTTCTTT; CDR3aa: CASSSRQGVVNTEAFF; j_gene: TRBJ1-1; d_gene: TRBD1; v_gene: TRBV12-3/TRBV12-4; abundance: NA
CDR3nt: TGTGCCAGCAGCTTAGTAGCATCCGGGACACCTGACTCCTACGAGCAGTACTTC; CDR3aa: CASSLVASGTPDSYEQYF; j_gene: TRBJ2-7; d_gene: NA; v_gene: TRBV7-8; abundance: NA
CDR3nt: TGTGCCAGCAGCCGCGGGGCAGGGGGACAGCCCCAGCATTTT; CDR3aa: CASSRGAGGQPQHF; j_gene: TRBJ1-5; d_gene: TRBD1; v_gene: TRBV6-1; abundance: medium-sized
CDR3nt: TGTGCCAGCGCCCATGGGAATCAAAACACTGAAGCTTTCTTT; CDR3aa: CASAHGNQNTEAFF; j_gene: TRBJ1-1; d_gene: NA; v_gene: TRBV6-2/TRBV6-3; abundance: few
CDR3nt: TGTGCCAGCACGTCCCACTACGAGCAGTACTTC; CDR3aa: CASTSHYEQYF; j_gene: TRBJ2-7; d_gene: NA; v_gene: TRBV28; abundance: few
CDR3nt: TGTGCCAGCAGCCCCCCACAGAGGAACACTGAAGCTTTCTTT; CDR3aa: CASSPPQRNTEAFF; j_gene: TRBJ1-1; d_gene: NA; v_gene: TRBV7-9; abundance: medium-sized
CDR3nt: TGTGCCAGCAGTCCAGCCCTGATGGGGAACACTGAAGCTTTCTTT; CDR3aa: CASSPALMGNTEAFF; j_gene: TRBJ1-1; d_gene: NA; v_gene: TRBV6-1; abundance: few
CDR3nt: TGCGCCAGCACCCCGAGGAGCAGGGGGAACACCGGGGAGCTGTTTTTT; CDR3aa: CASTPRSRGNTGELFF; j_gene: TRBJ2-2; d_gene: NA; v_gene: TRBV5-1; abundance: NA
CDR3nt: TGCAGTGCTAGTTTGGGACACCTGAACACTGAAGCTTTCTTT; CDR3aa: CSASLGHLNTEAFF; j_gene: TRBJ1-1; d_gene: NA; v_gene: TRBV20-1; abundance: few
CDR3nt: TGCGCCAGCACCCTCAGGGGGGGTACAACTAATGAAAAACTGTTTTTT; CDR3aa: CASTLRGGTTNEKLFF; j_gene: TRBJ1-4; d_gene: TRBD1; v_gene: TRBV5-1; abundance: NA
CDR3nt: TGTGCAAGTCGCTTTACCAGTGGACCCCTCCACTTT; CDR3aa: CASRFTSGPLHF; j_gene: TRBJ1-6; d_gene: NA; v_gene: TRBV12-2; abundance: NA
CDR3nt: TGTGCCAGCAGCTCCCTTGAGGGGCCGCACACTGAAGCTTTCTTT; CDR3aa: CASSSLEGPHTEAFF; j_gene: TRBJ1-1; d_gene: NA; v_gene: TRBV7-9; abundance: NA
CDR3nt: TGTGCCAGTTCAGGCGGAGCCTATGGCTACACCTTC; CDR3aa: CASSGGAYGYTF; j_gene: TRBJ1-2; d_gene: NA; v_gene: TRBV19; abundance: NA
CDR3nt: TGTGCCAGTAGTATATCAGGGGGTGACCTCGGCACGCAGTATTTT; CDR3aa: CASSISGGDLGTQYF; j_gene: TRBJ2-3; d_gene: TRBD1; v_gene: TRBV19; abundance: few
CDR3nt: TGTGCCAGCAGCCTCCAGACAGGGAACTACGAGCAGTACTTC; CDR3aa: CASSLQTGNYEQYF; j_gene: TRBJ2-7; d_gene: TRBD1; v_gene: TRBV11-2; abundance: few
CDR3nt: TGCAGTGCTAGAGACCTAGCGGGCCCGAACACCGGGGAGCTGTTTTTT; CDR3aa: CSARDLAGPNTGELFF; j_gene: TRBJ2-2; d_gene: TRBD2; v_gene: TRBV20-1; abundance: NA
CDR3nt: TGTGCCATCTCATTTAGGGAAGGGACTGAAGCTTTCTTT; CDR3aa: CAISFREGTEAFF; j_gene: TRBJ1-1; d_gene: NA; v_gene: TRBV6-1; abundance: NA
CDR3nt: TGTGCCAGCAGTTTGGGACGGACTAACTATGGCTACACCTTC; CDR3aa: CASSLGRTNYGYTF; j_gene: TRBJ1-2; d_gene: NA; v_gene: TRBV6-2/TRBV6-3; abundance: few
CDR3nt: TGTGCCACCAGCAGAGATGCGGGGGACACCGGGGAGCTGTTTTTT; CDR3aa: CATSRDAGDTGELFF; j_gene: TRBJ2-2; d_gene: TRBD2; v_gene: TRBV15; abundance: medium-sized
CDR3nt: TGTGCCAGCAGCGATGGGGCAGGGGGATTCACTGAAGCTTTCTTT; CDR3aa: CASSDGAGGFTEAFF; j_gene: TRBJ1-1; d_gene: TRBD1; v_gene: TRBV5-6; abundance: NA
CDR3nt: TGCAGTGCGGAACGCGGCAATGAGCAGTTCTTC; CDR3aa: CSAERGNEQFF; j_gene: TRBJ2-1; d_gene: NA; v_gene: TRBV20-1; abundance: medium-sized
CDR3nt: TGTGCTAGTGGTGGGGGTGGGGGCACAGATACGCAGTATTTT; CDR3aa: CASGGGGGTDTQYF; j_gene: TRBJ2-3; d_gene: NA; v_gene: TRBV12-5; abundance: NA
CDR3nt: TGTGCCAGCTGTCCGGACAGGGGACCATACGAGCAGTACTTC; CDR3aa: CASCPDRGPYEQYF; j_gene: TRBJ2-7; d_gene: TRBD1; v_gene: TRBV2; abundance: NA
CDR3nt: TGCGCCAGCAGCCAGACGGATTATGAGCAGGGGAAGAGGCAGCCCCAGCATTTT; CDR3aa: CASSQTDYEQGKRQPQHF; j_gene: TRBJ1-5; d_gene: NA; v_gene: TRBV4-1; abundance: few
CDR3nt: TGTGCCAGCAGCCGAGCAGGGGGCACTGAAGCTTTCTTT; CDR3aa: CASSRAGGTEAFF; j_gene: TRBJ1-1; d_gene: TRBD1; v_gene: TRBV5-6; abundance: NA
CDR3nt: TGTGCCAGCAGCCCCGGGACTAGCGGGGGGGCCGCGAATACGCAGTATTTT; CDR3aa: CASSPGTSGGAANTQYF; j_gene: TRBJ2-3; d_gene: TRBD2; v_gene: TRBV4-2; abundance: few